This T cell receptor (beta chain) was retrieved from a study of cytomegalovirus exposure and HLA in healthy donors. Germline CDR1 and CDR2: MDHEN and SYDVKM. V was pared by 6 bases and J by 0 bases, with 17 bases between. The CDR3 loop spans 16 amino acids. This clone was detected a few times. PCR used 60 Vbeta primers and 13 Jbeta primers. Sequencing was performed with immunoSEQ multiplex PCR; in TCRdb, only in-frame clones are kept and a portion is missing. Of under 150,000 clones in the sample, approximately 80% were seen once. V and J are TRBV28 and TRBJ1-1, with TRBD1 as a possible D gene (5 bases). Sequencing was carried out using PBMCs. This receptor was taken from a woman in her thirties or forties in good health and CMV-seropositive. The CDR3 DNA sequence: TGTGCCAGCAGCCACAGTTCGGCAGGGATGAACACTGAAGCTTTCTTT. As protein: CASSHSSAGMNTEAFF.